One and the same sample provided the 31 T cell receptor beta chains below, sequenced in a study of blood T cell repertoires in COVID-19 (dated by TCRdb to the early 2020s). The library was generated by the immunoSEQ multiplex PCR assay. The immuneACCESS repertoire file appears here via TCRdb, limited to in-frame rearrangements. These files lack a portion of the clones; in checked studies, under half of the deficit traces to unresolved V genes, and the cause of the others is not known. In all, the sample holds more than 120,000 clones, and about 92% of those were seen once. The ten largest clones represent about 1.5% of the sample. The sequencing sample was made of peripheral blood. These receptors were collected from a human donor in a cohort sampled during active COVID-19.

The chain combines TRBV29-1 with TRBJ2-1; 8 nucleotides align to TRBD2. From germline, CDR1 is SQVTM and CDR2 ANQGSEA. This CDR3 region has 14 residues. With 4 bases clipped from V and 8 bases from J, the junction kept 10 bases outside the gene matches. The CDR3 DNA is TGCAGCGTTGGGGTTCTTAGCGGGGTGGATGAGCAGTTCTTC. This sequence encodes CSVGVLSGVDEQFF.

This chain connects TRBV18 to TRBJ2-7; TRBD1 matches 7 bases. Trimming cost V 4 bases and J 4 bases; bases outside gene matches: 7. The CDR3 is 14 residues long. Germline V gene lookup returns CDR1 KGHSH and CDR2 LQKENI. The CDR3 coding sequence is TGTGCCAGCTCACTCCAGGGGGTGGCGTACGAGCAGTACTTC. Translating it yields CASSLQGVAYEQYF.

The rearrangement joins TRBV18 to TRBJ1-3; unclear D gene. The CDR3 contains 14 residues. Germline V gives CDR1 KGHSH, CDR2 LQKENI. Deletions cut 7 bases from V and 0 bases from J, with 10 bases between. The CDR3 region is CASFKPSSGNTIYF. Here the CDR3 DNA reads TGTGCCAGCTTCAAGCCGAGCTCTGGAAACACCATATATTTT.

The chain uses TRBV3-1 (or the pseudogene TRBV3-2) and TRBJ2-5; D unresolved. V was shortened by 1 base and J by 5 bases, with 5 bases between the two germline ends. Germline values: CDR1 LGHDT, CDR2 YNNKEL (reference sequence). CDR3 length: 12 residues. In nucleotides, the CDR3 is TGTGCCAGCAGCCAAGTTTCTGAGACCCAGTACTTC. Protein sequence: CASSQVSETQYF.

This chain links TRBV9 with TRBJ2-7; the match to TRBD2 covers 11 bases. J was trimmed by 3 bases and V by 3 bases; bases with no gene match: 8. There are 16 residues in the CDR3. Germline V gene sequence: CDR1 SGDLS, CDR2 YYNGEE. The CDR3 region has the DNA TGTGCCAGCAGCGCCACACTAGCGGGGGCGATCTACGAGCAGTACTTC. Protein: CASSATLAGAIYEQYF.

The chain couples TRBV3-1 (or the pseudogene TRBV3-2) to TRBJ1-3, with D unresolved. The CDR3 loop spans 15 amino acids. CDR1 LGHDT and CDR2 YNNKEL come from the germline V gene (reference sequence). V lost 0 bases and J 2 bases, leaving 8 bases between the germline ends. CDR3 loop: CASSQDSVAGNTIYF. The CDR3 DNA reads TGTGCCAGCAGCCAAGATTCCGTAGCTGGAAACACCATATATTTT.

V and J are TRBV7-3 and TRBJ2-1; unclear D gene. With 1 base removed from V and 5 bases from J, the gap between germline ends came to 3 bases. Germline lookup yields CDR1 SGHTA and CDR2 FQGTGA. The CDR3 has 12 amino acids. The CDR3 DNA follows: TGTGCCAGCAGCTTAATTAACAATGAGCAGTTCTTC. Protein sequence: CASSLINNEQFF.

J is TRBJ2-3 and V is TRBV13; 9 bases match TRBD1. In germline, CDR1 is PRHDT, CDR2 FYEKMQ (reference sequence). The CDR3 sequence is 16 residues long. The V and J ends lost 4 bases and 1 base, in that order; junction bases with no gene match: 6. CDR3 nucleotide sequence: TGTGCCAGCAGCTCCGGGACAGGGACGGGCACAGATACGCAGTATTTT. This gives the protein CASSSGTGTGTDTQYF.

This sequence joins TRBV10-3 and TRBJ1-1; TRBD1 aligns across 9 bases. Germline CDR1 ENHRY, CDR2 SYGVKD. CDR3 size: 13 residues. The V segment lost 6 bases and the J segment 4 bases; nucleotides outside the gene matches: 3. CDR3 sequence: CAISPTGGTEAFF. CDR3 DNA sequence: TGTGCCATCAGCCCGACAGGGGGCACTGAAGCTTTCTTT.

The CDR3: CASSLASGSGAFF. The CDR3 coding sequence is TGCGCCAGCAGCTTGGCGTCGGGGTCGGGAGCTTTCTTT. This sequence joins TRBV5-1 and TRBJ1-1; no clear D gene. The CDR3 totals 13 residues. V lost 0 bases and J lost 10, with 13 bases in between. Germline V CDR1 and CDR2: SGHRS, YFSETQ.

This chain uses TRBV30 with TRBJ1-5; a weak D match, TRBD1 (5 bases). From germline, CDR1 is GTSNPN and CDR2 SVGIG (reference sequence). V lost 3 bases and J 4 bases, leaving 10 bases between the germline ends. There are 13 residues in the CDR3. The CDR3 sequence: CAWSGGRNQPQHF. Here the CDR3 DNA reads TGTGCCTGGAGCGGGGGGAGGAATCAGCCCCAGCATTTT.

The rearrangement joins TRBV7-2 to TRBJ1-1, with 12 bases lining up with TRBD1. Unmatched junction bases numbered 4, after V lost 5 bases and J lost 0 bases. The CDR3 runs to 16 residues. Per germline, CDR1 SGHTA and CDR2 FQGNSA. CDR3 DNA: TGTGCCAGCAGCCGGGGACAGGGGGCTATGAACACTGAAGCTTTCTTT. Amino acids: CASSRGQGAMNTEAFF.

V and J are TRBV5-1 and TRBJ1-3, with 7 bases fitting TRBD1. CDR1 and CDR2 (germline): SGHRS, YFSETQ. Trimming took 1 base from V and 3 from J; bases not matched to a gene: 4. The CDR3 runs 15 residues. The CDR3 protein is CASSLKGADGNTIYF. The DNA for the CDR3 is TGCGCCAGCAGCTTGAAGGGGGCAGATGGAAACACCATATATTTT.

The chain uses TRBV7-2 and TRBJ1-1; D is uncertain. Per the germline V gene, CDR1 is SGHTA and CDR2 is FQGNSA. The CDR3 runs to 15 residues. V lost 4 bases to trimming and J lost 1 base, with 13 bases between them. The DNA for the CDR3 is TGTGCCAGCAGCTGGAGGGCAGGACCGAACACTGAAGCTTTCTTT. Translated: CASSWRAGPNTEAFF. The full variable domain, completed using reference TRBV7-2 and TRBJ1-1, is GAGVSQSPSNKVTEKGKDVELRCDPISGHTALYWYRQSLGQGLEFLIYFQGNSAPDKSGLPSDRFSAERTGGSVSTLTIQRTQQEDSAVYLCASSWRAGPNTEAFFGQGTRLTVV.

The rearrangement links TRBV9 to TRBJ2-7, with 9 positions matching TRBD1. This CDR3 has 15 amino acids. The V and J ends lost 4 bases and 7 bases, in that order; junction bases with no gene match: 12. Germline loops: CDR1 SGDLS, CDR2 YYNGEE. The CDR3 region has the DNA TGTGCCAGCAGCCCCCGGGACAGGGCAAGCTGGGAGCAGTACTTC. Protein: CASSPRDRASWEQYF.

Written as DNA, the CDR3 is TGCAGCGTTCTATACCCGGGACAGGGCTATGGCTACACCTTC. Its protein is CSVLYPGQGYGYTF. V gene TRBV29-1 combines with J gene TRBJ1-2; TRBD1 agrees at 9 bases. Germline-derived CDR1 and CDR2 are SQVTM and ANQGSEA. The trim removed 5 bases at V and 4 bases at J, leaving 8 bases unmatched. The CDR3 is made up of 14 amino acids.

This clone appeared once. J is TRBJ1-2 and V is TRBV5-1, with TRBD1 matching over 9 bases. The germline V gene encodes CDR1 SGHRS and CDR2 YFSETQ. The CDR3 extends over 14 amino acids. V was pared by 6 bases and J by 3 bases, with 6 bases of the junction left unmatched. Here the CDR3 DNA reads TGCGCCAGCACCGCGACAGGGGGGGACTATGGCTACACCTTC. Residues: CASTATGGDYGYTF.

V and J are TRBV6-5 and TRBJ1-1; D ambiguous. Looked up from germline, CDR1 is MNHEY and CDR2 is SVGAGI. This CDR3 contains 12 residues. The germline V and J ends were trimmed by 7 bases and 1 base, with 7 bases remaining between them. This chain's CDR3 is CASKLQNTEAFF. CDR3 in DNA: TGTGCCAGCAAGCTTCAGAACACTGAAGCTTTCTTT.

This chain joins TRBV2 and TRBJ1-5; no reliable D call. The CDR3 length is 15 residues. Germline V gene data show CDR1 as SNHLY and CDR2 as FYNNEI. Trimming left V 7 bases short and J 2 bases short, with 15 bases between. Here the CDR3 reads CASTVVASGNQPQHF. The CDR3 nucleotides read TGTGCCAGCACCGTGGTCGCTAGTGGCAATCAGCCCCAGCATTTT.

The chain links TRBV7-9 to TRBJ2-7; 8 bases match TRBD2. CDR1 is SEHNR and CDR2 is FQNEAQ in the germline V gene (reference sequence). Trimming cost V 6 bases and J 0 bases; bases outside gene matches: 7. The CDR3 consists of 15 residues. The CDR3 nucleotides read TGTGCCAGCAGTTTTAGCGGGATCGACTCCTACGAGCAGTACTTC. Amino acids: CASSFSGIDSYEQYF.

The chain combines TRBV19 with TRBJ1-4, with 9 bases matching TRBD1. V dropped 7 bases and J dropped 8; count of bases not matched to a gene: 8. There are 14 residues in the CDR3. Germline CDR1 reads LNHDA; CDR2 reads SQIVND (reference sequence). CDR3 amino acids: CASTVTGGEEKLFF. CDR3 DNA sequence: TGTGCCAGTACCGTGACAGGGGGAGAAGAAAAACTGTTTTTT.

The V call is TRBV2, the J call TRBJ1-1; D remains unclear. The CDR3 is made up of 13 amino acids. The V gene lost 1 base and the J gene lost 2 bases, with 5 bases spanning the gap. Per the germline V gene, CDR1 is SNHLY and CDR2 is FYNNEI. CDR3 sequence (DNA): TGTGCCAGCAGTGAAGTCAGTAACACTGAAGCTTTCTTT. Translating it yields CASSEVSNTEAFF.

This clone has a single count. This chain uses TRBV9 with TRBJ1-2; D unclear. The germline V gene has CDR1 SGDLS and CDR2 YYNGEE. V lost 0 bases, J lost 7 bases, and 16 bases lay in between. The CDR3 covers 15 residues. DNA for the CDR3: TGTGCCAGCAGCGTAGCCCCACAGAGCTTTTCTGGCTACACCTTC. It is translated as CASSVAPQSFSGYTF.

J is TRBJ1-6 and V is TRBV4-1; no reliable D call. CDR1 and CDR2 from the germline V gene are MGHRA and YSYEKL. V was trimmed by 2 bases and J by 7 bases, leaving 12 bases between them. CDR3 length: 15 residues. CDR3 protein: CASSQPTHTNSPLHF. DNA of the CDR3: TGCGCCAGCAGCCAACCGACACACACCAATTCACCCCTCCACTTT.

V is TRBV2 and J is TRBJ1-3, with a weak D call TRBD1 (6 bases). Germline V lookup: CDR1 SNHLY, CDR2 FYNNEI. V was cut by 5 bases and J by 6 bases, with 11 bases left in between. The CDR3 sequence is 13 residues long. The CDR3 loop is CASSLGAQNTIYF. The CDR3 DNA reads TGTGCCAGCAGTTTGGGGGCTCAAAACACCATATATTTT.

The chain couples TRBV18 to TRBJ1-1; no definite D call. Germline-derived CDR1 and CDR2 are KGHSH and LQKENI. This CDR3 spans 17 amino acids. V was trimmed by 2 bases and J by 1 base, leaving 17 bases between them. CDR3 sequence reads: CASSPTNTAISNTEAFF. The CDR3 DNA is TGTGCCAGCTCACCAACTAACACGGCGATATCGAACACTGAAGCTTTCTTT.

This sequence joins TRBV7-9 and TRBJ1-5, with 7 bases identical to TRBD1. Germline-derived CDR1 and CDR2 are SEHNR and FQNEAQ (reference sequence). This CDR3 spans 18 amino acids. Trimming cost V 0 bases and J 3 bases; bases outside gene matches: 11. CDR3 sequence (DNA): TGTGCCAGCAGCTTAGCGGTTTTGGGACAGACTACCAATCAGCCCCAGCATTTT. It is translated as CASSLAVLGQTTNQPQHF.

The CDR3 protein is CASGSTGAVTYEQYF. CDR3 nucleotides: TGTGCCAGCGGTAGTACAGGGGCCGTTACCTACGAGCAGTACTTC. The chain recombines TRBV27 with TRBJ2-7; 7 nucleotides agree with TRBD1. Unmatched junction bases numbered 12, after V lost 8 bases and J lost 2 bases. Looked up from germline, CDR1 is MNHEY and CDR2 is SMNVEV (reference sequence). CDR3 length: 15 amino acids.

This chain links TRBV6-2 or TRBV6-3 with TRBJ1-1; no clear D. Between the trimmed V and J ends, which lost 6 bases and 7 bases, there was a span of 21 bases. Germline V gene sequence: CDR1 MNHEY, CDR2 SVGEGT. The CDR3 is 15 amino acids. The DNA of the CDR3 is TGTGCCAGCAGCATCGATCGGGGTTGGGAGCTTGAAGCTTTCTTT. Protein: CASSIDRGWELEAFF.

The gene calls are TRBV3-1 (or the pseudogene TRBV3-2) and TRBJ2-5; D perhaps matches TRBD1 (6 bases). Germline CDR1 reads LGHDT; CDR2 reads YNNKEL (reference sequence). The CDR3 is 14 residues long. V lost 5 bases and J 5 bases, leaving 15 bases between the germline ends. The chain's CDR3 is CASSAYREWETQYF. The CDR3 DNA reads as TGTGCCAGCAGCGCATACAGGGAGTGGGAGACCCAGTACTTC.

The table lists this clone with a count of one. V and J are TRBV11-2 and TRBJ1-2, with 9 bases matching TRBD1. Germline CDR1 is SGHAT and CDR2 is FQNNGV. The CDR3 is 14 amino acids. Trimming cost V 3 bases and J 5 bases; bases outside gene matches: 4. The DNA of the CDR3 is TGTGCCAGCAGCTTTAATGGACAGGGGTATGGCTACACCTTC. Its translation: CASSFNGQGYGYTF.